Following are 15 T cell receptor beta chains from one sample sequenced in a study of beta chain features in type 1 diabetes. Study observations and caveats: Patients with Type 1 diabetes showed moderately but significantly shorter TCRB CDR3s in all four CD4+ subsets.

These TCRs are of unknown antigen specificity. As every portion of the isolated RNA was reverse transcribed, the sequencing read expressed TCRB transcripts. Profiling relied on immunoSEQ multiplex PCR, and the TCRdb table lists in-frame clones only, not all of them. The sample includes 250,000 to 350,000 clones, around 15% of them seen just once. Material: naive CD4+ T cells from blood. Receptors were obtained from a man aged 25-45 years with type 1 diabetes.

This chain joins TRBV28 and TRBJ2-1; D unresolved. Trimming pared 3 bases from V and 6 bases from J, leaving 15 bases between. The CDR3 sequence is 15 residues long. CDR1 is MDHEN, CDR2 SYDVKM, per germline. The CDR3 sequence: CASSFAAGFSNEQFF. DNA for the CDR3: TGTGCCAGCAGTTTCGCTGCAGGATTCTCCAATGAGCAGTTCTTC.

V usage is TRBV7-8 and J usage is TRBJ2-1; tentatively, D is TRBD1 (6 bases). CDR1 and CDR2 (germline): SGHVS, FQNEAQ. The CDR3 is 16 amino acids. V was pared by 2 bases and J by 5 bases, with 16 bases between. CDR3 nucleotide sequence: TGTGCCAGCAGCTTAAGCGGAAGATGGACAGACAATGAGCAGTTCTTC. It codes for CASSLSGRWTDNEQFF.

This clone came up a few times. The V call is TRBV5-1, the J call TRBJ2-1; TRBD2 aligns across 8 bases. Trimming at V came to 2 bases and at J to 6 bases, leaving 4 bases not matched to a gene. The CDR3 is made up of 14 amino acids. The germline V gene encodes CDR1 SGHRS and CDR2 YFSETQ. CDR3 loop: CASSFLSGSNEQFF. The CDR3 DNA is TGCGCCAGCAGCTTTTTGAGCGGGAGCAATGAGCAGTTCTTC.

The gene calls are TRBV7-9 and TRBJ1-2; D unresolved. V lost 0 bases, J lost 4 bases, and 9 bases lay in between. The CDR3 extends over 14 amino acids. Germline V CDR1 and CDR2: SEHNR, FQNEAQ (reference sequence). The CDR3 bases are TGTGCCAGCAGCTTAGCTGGCAGGATCTATGGCTACACCTTC. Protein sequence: CASSLAGRIYGYTF.

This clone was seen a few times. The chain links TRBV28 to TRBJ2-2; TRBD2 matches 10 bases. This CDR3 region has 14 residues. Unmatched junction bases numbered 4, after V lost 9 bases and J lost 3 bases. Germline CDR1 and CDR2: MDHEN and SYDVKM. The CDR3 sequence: CASVAGGHTGELFF. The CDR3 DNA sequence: TGTGCCAGTGTAGCGGGAGGTCACACCGGGGAGCTGTTTTTT.

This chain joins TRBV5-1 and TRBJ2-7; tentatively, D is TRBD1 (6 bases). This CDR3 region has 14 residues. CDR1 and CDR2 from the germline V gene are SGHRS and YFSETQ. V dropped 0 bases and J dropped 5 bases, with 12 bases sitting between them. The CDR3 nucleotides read TGCGCCAGCAGCTTGGCCCCGGGACAAAACGAGCAGTACTTC. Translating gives CASSLAPGQNEQYF.

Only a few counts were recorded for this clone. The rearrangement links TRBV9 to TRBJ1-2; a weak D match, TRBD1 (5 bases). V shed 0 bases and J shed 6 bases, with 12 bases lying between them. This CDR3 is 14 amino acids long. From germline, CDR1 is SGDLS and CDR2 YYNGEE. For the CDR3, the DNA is TGTGCCAGCAGCGTAGCAGGCCTGGGGCATGGCTACACCTTC. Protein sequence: CASSVAGLGHGYTF.

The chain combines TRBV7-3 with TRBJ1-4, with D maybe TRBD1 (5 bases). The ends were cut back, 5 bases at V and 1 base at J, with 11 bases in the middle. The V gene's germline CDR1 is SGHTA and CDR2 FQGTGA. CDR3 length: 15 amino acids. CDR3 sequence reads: CASSEQGGTNEKLFF. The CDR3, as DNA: TGTGCCAGCAGCGAGCAGGGTGGAACTAATGAAAAACTGTTTTTT. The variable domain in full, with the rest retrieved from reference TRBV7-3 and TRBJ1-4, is GAGVSQTPSNKVTEKGKYVELRCDPISGHTALYWYRQSLGQGPEFLIYFQGTGAADDSGLPNDRFFAVRPEGSVSTLKIQRTERGDSAVYLCASSEQGGTNEKLFFGSGTQLSVL.

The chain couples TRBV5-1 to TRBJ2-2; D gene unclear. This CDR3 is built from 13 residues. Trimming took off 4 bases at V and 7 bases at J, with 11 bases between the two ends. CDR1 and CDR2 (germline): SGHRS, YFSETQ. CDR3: CASSVQVRGELFF. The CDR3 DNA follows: TGCGCCAGCAGCGTGCAGGTGCGCGGGGAGCTGTTTTTT.

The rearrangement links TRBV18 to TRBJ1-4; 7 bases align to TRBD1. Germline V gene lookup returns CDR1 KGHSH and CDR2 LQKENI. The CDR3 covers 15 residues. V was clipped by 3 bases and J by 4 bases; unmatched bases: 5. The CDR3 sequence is CASSPRDSLNEKLFF. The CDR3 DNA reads TGTGCCAGCTCACCGAGGGACAGTCTTAATGAAAAACTGTTTTTT.

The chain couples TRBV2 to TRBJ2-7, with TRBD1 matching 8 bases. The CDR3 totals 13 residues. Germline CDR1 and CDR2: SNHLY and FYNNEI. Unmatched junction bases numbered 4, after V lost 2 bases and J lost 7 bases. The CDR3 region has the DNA TGTGCCAGCAGTGAACAGGGGGCGGGGGAGCAGTACTTC. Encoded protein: CASSEQGAGEQYF.

In nucleotides, the CDR3 is TGTGCCAGCAGCCCCGCCGGGACAGGCATCAATCAGCCCCAGCATTTT. This codes for CASSPAGTGINQPQHF. V is TRBV14 and J is TRBJ1-5, with TRBD1 matching over 8 bases. The CDR3 length is 16 residues. Trimming removed 4 bases from V and 3 bases from J; junction bases left unmatched: 8. CDR1 and CDR2 from the germline V gene are SGHDN and FVKESK.

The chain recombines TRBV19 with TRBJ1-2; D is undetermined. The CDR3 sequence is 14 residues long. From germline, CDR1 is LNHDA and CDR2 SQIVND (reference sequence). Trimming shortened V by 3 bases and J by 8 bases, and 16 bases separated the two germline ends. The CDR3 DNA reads TGTGCCAGTAGTATCTCAACGGAGGGAAGCGGCTACACCTTC. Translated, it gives CASSISTEGSGYTF.

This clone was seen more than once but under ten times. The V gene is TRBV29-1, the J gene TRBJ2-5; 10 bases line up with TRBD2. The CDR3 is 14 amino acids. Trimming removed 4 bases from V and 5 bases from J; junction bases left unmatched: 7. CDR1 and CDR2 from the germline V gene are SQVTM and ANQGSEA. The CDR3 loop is CSVVAGGAQETQYF. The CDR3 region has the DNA TGCAGCGTTGTAGCGGGGGGCGCGCAGGAGACCCAGTACTTC.

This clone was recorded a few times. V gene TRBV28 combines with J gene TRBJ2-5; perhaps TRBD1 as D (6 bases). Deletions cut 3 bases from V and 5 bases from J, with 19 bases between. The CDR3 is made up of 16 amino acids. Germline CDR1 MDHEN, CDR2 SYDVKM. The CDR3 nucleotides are TGTGCCAGCAGTTTGGGGGCTGCGGATCCACGGGAGACCCAGTACTTC. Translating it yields CASSLGAADPRETQYF.